The sequence of this TCR beta chain was determined in a study of long-term antiretroviral therapy in people with HIV. V was pared by 2 bases and J by 2 bases, with 10 bases between. From germline, CDR1 is SGHRS and CDR2 YFSETQ. This CDR3 region has 14 residues. immunoSEQ v3.0 was run at survey level. Here immunoSEQ multiplex PCR was the method, and the copy in TCRdb shows in-frame clones only, minus some. Here the sample spans tens of thousands of clones, 85% being singletons. The source material was unsorted PBMCs, sampled 2.3 years after starting antiretroviral therapy. The gene calls are TRBV5-1 and TRBJ1-1, with D unclear. The source is a middle-aged man with HIV. The CDR3 region is CASSLTQSNTEAFF. As DNA, the CDR3 is TGCGCCAGCAGCTTAACCCAGAGCAACACTGAAGCTTTCTTT. The full variable domain, in which reference TRBV5-1 and TRBJ1-1 provide the parts outside the CDR3, is KAGVTQTPRYLIKTRGQQVTLSCSPISGHRSVSWYQQTPGQGLQFLFEYFSETQRNKGNFPGRFSGRQFSNSRSEMNVSTLELGDSALYLCASSLTQSNTEAFFGQGTRLTVV.